The 22 T cell receptor beta chains reported below all come from one sample, sequenced in a study of neurological immune-mediated disorders. TCRdb analysed the 5' RACE reads with MiXCR anew, one entry per CDR3 protein. The data hold about 74,000 distinct CDR3 sequences, with 4% to 6% observed a single time. The material sequenced was PBMCs. The receptors originated from a man between 18 and 29 years old with multiple sclerosis.

This clonotype showed up many times. V gene TRBV15 combines with J gene TRBJ1-3; D not certain. Per germline, CDR1 LNHNV and CDR2 YYDKDF (reference sequence). CDR3 size: 17 residues. Trimming removed 0 bases from V and 0 bases from J, with 12 bases in between. CDR3 bases: TGTGCCACCAGCAGAGATACCGGACCGTTCTCTGGAAACACCATATATTTT. Protein product: CATSRDTGPFSGNTIYF.

This clonotype was seen many times. This chain links TRBV20-1 with TRBJ2-7; 10 bases map to TRBD2. Germline CDR1 DFQATT, CDR2 SNEGSKA (reference sequence). This CDR3 spans 15 amino acids. The V gene end was trimmed by 4 bases and the J gene end by 1 base; junction bases not matched to a gene: 7. The CDR3 DNA reads as TGCAGTGCTACCAGGACTAGCGGACCTTCCTACGAGCAGTACTTC. Its protein product is CSATRTSGPSYEQYF.

This clonotype has only a few counts. A read error may produce the germline difference seen at one junction end. The rearrangement uses TRBV15 and TRBJ1-3; possibly TRBD1 for D (6 bases). The CDR3 contains 14 residues. Germline CDR1 and CDR2: LNHNV and YYDKDF (reference sequence). CDR3 sequence: CATSSAGDRKTIYF. The CDR3 DNA reads as TGTGCCACCAGCAGTGCAGGGGATAGAAAAACCATATATTTT.

The table lists this clonotype with many counts. The chain employs TRBV12-3 or TRBV12-4 and TRBJ1-3, with D maybe TRBD1 (6 bases). The CDR3 totals 14 residues. The germline V and J ends were trimmed by 4 bases and 0 bases, with 7 bases remaining between them. This chain's CDR3 is CASSSDSSGNTIYF. For the CDR3, the DNA is TGTGCCAGCAGTTCGGACAGCTCTGGAAACACCATATATTTT.

This CDR3 reads CASRAGANVLTF. DNA of the CDR3: TGTGCCAGCAGGGCTGGGGCCAACGTCCTGACTTTC. This chain links TRBV12-3 or TRBV12-4 with TRBJ2-6; D unresolved. The CDR3 sequence is 12 residues long. The ends were cut back, 6 bases at V and 2 bases at J, with 2 bases in the middle.

This clonotype ranks as medium-sized. As DNA, the CDR3 is TGTGCCAGCAGCTTAGTCTCGGCGCGGGAAAAACTGTTTTTT. This encodes CASSLVSAREKLFF. V usage is TRBV7-8 and J usage is TRBJ1-4; D is uncertain. The CDR3 sequence is 14 residues long. CDR1 and CDR2 (germline): SGHVS, FQNEAQ. Trimming pared 1 base from V and 8 bases from J, leaving 11 bases between.

This clonotype has at least ten counts. The rearrangement uses TRBV5-1 and TRBJ2-3; 7 nucleotides agree with TRBD1. V shed 0 bases, J shed 2 bases, and the junction held 6 bases outside the gene matches. The CDR3 runs to 16 residues. The germline V gene encodes CDR1 SGHRS and CDR2 YFSETQ. The CDR3 DNA reads as TGCGCCAGCAGCTTGGCCCGGGACAGAACCACAGATACGCAGTATTTT. Amino acid sequence: CASSLARDRTTDTQYF.

At least ten counts were recorded for this clonotype. This chain joins TRBV5-1 and TRBJ1-1, with a weak D call TRBD1 (5 bases). With 4 bases removed from V and 4 bases from J, the gap between germline ends came to 23 bases. The CDR3 has 17 amino acids. Germline V gene sequence: CDR1 SGHRS, CDR2 YFSETQ. In DNA form, the CDR3 reads TGCGCCAGCAGCCAAGTCACGCAGGGAATTAAGGGCACTGAAGCTTTCTTT. Translated: CASSQVTQGIKGTEAFF. Looking up the rest from reference TRBV5-1 and TRBJ1-1 gives the full variable domain: KAGVTQTPRYLIKTRGQQVTLSCSPISGHRSVSWYQQTPGQGLQFLFEYFSETQRNKGNFPGRFSGRQFSNSRSEMNVSTLELGDSALYLCASSQVTQGIKGTEAFFGQGTRLTVV.

This clonotype was seen at least ten times. Sequence at one end of the junction differs from germline and may be a read error. This rearrangement joins TRBV7-8 to TRBJ1-5; D is unresolved. The germline CDR1 and CDR2 sequences are SGHVS and FQNEAQ. This CDR3 contains 16 residues. This CDR3 reads CASSFAAFGGNQPQNF. The CDR3, as DNA: TGTGCCAGCAGCTTCGCGGCATTTGGAGGCAATCAGCCCCAGAATTTT.

This clonotype was observed many times. The chain employs TRBV7-3 and TRBJ2-1, with D possibly being TRBD2 (6 bases). Germline assignment: CDR1 SGHTA and CDR2 FQGTGA. V gave up 5 bases and J gave up 9 bases, with 17 bases separating them. The CDR3 has 14 amino acids. This chain's CDR3 is CASSPTGGAVEQFF. The DNA for the CDR3 is TGTGCCAGCAGCCCCACGGGCGGGGCAGTTGAGCAGTTCTTC.

V is TRBV20-1 and J is TRBJ2-1; weak D call: TRBD1 (5 bases). Germline assignment: CDR1 DFQATT and CDR2 SNEGSKA (reference sequence). The CDR3 covers 13 residues. V was cut by 4 bases and J by 5 bases, with 12 bases left in between. The CDR3, as DNA: TGCAGTGCTATAAAGGGGCCGGACAATGAGCAGTTCTTC. This encodes CSAIKGPDNEQFF.

Many counts were recorded for this clonotype. The chain carries TRBV18 and TRBJ1-1; perhaps TRBD1 as D (6 bases). This CDR3 region has 13 residues. With 6 bases removed from V and 1 base from J, the gap between germline ends came to 9 bases. The germline CDR1 and CDR2 sequences are KGHSH and LQKENI. In DNA form, the CDR3 reads TGTGCCAGCTCCGGACAGTCGAACACTGAAGCTTTCTTT. Translation: CASSGQSNTEAFF.

This clonotype was picked up many times. The chain recombines TRBV12-3 or TRBV12-4 with TRBJ1-2, with D perhaps matching TRBD1 (5 bases). CDR3 size: 16 residues. The ends were cut back, 3 bases at V and 4 bases at J, with 18 bases in the middle. Here the CDR3 DNA reads TGTGCCAGCAGTTTCGGCAACAGGCAAACACGCTATGGCTACACCTTC. Residues: CASSFGNRQTRYGYTF.

This clonotype was picked up many times. J is TRBJ1-4 and V is TRBV5-1; possible D gene TRBD1, 5 bases. This CDR3 has 14 residues. Germline V gene lookup returns CDR1 SGHRS and CDR2 YFSETQ. With 7 bases removed from V and 5 bases from J, the gap between germline ends came to 15 bases. The CDR3 here is CASSIGGGNEKLFF. The CDR3 region has the DNA TGCGCCAGCTCAATTGGGGGTGGCAATGAAAAACTGTTTTTT.

There are many counts of this clonotype. The chain recombines TRBV20-1 with TRBJ1-4; 7 bases map to TRBD1. CDR1 DFQATT and CDR2 SNEGSKA come from the germline V gene (reference sequence). V trimming: 1 base; J trimming: 5 bases; junction bases outside the gene matches: 7. This CDR3 has 15 amino acids. Written as DNA, the CDR3 is TGCAGTGCTAGAGGGGTGGGACAGCTAAATGAAAAACTGTTTTTT. It encodes CSARGVGQLNEKLFF.

The genes are TRBV5-1 and TRBJ1-6; D is unresolved. Trimming removed 3 bases from V and 11 bases from J, with 21 bases in between. CDR3 length: 16 amino acids. Germline CDR1 is SGHRS and CDR2 is YFSETQ. The CDR3 nucleotides are TGCGCCAGCAGCTCAACTCCGGGAAAGGGTCGGGCACCCCTCCACTTT. This encodes CASSSTPGKGRAPLHF.

This clonotype occurred many times. The chain has TRBV6-5 and TRBJ2-1; the D is unclear. The CDR3 is 15 amino acids. V lost 0 bases to trimming and J lost 6 bases, with 12 bases between them. Germline V CDR1 and CDR2: MNHEY, SVGAGI. The DNA of the CDR3 is TGTGCCAGCAGTTACTCGGTCCAGGTAACCAATGAGCAGTTCTTC. This codes for CASSYSVQVTNEQFF.

This clonotype was counted ten times or more. The rearrangement joins TRBV7-9 to TRBJ2-7, with 7 bases lining up with TRBD1. The CDR3 totals 15 residues. Per germline, CDR1 SEHNR and CDR2 FQNEAQ (reference sequence). Unmatched junction bases numbered 6, after V lost 1 base and J lost 3 bases. Here the CDR3 DNA reads TGTGCCAGCAGCTTAGAGGCAGGGGGATTCTACGAGCAGTACTTC. Encoded protein: CASSLEAGGFYEQYF.

This clonotype was counted many times. The chain joins TRBV5-1 to TRBJ2-4; 11 bases are a match to TRBD2. The CDR3 has 17 residues. V was pared by 4 bases and J by 3 bases, with 9 bases of the junction left unmatched. Germline CDR1 reads SGHRS; CDR2 reads YFSETQ. The CDR3 loop reads CASSPLAGGRVKNIQYF. The CDR3 DNA reads TGCGCCAGCAGCCCCTTAGCGGGAGGGCGGGTCAAAAACATTCAGTACTTC. Complete variable domain (other parts from reference TRBV5-1 and TRBJ2-4): KAGVTQTPRYLIKTRGQQVTLSCSPISGHRSVSWYQQTPGQGLQFLFEYFSETQRNKGNFPGRFSGRQFSNSRSEMNVSTLELGDSALYLCASSPLAGGRVKNIQYFGAGTRLSVL.

The chain combines TRBV7-2 with TRBJ2-7; TRBD2 agrees at 7 bases. The CDR3 has 15 amino acids. J was trimmed by 2 bases and V by 2 bases; bases with no gene match: 6. CDR1 and CDR2 (germline): SGHTA, FQGNSA. CDR3 in amino acids: CASSLWTRATYEQYF. CDR3 coding DNA: TGTGCCAGCAGCTTATGGACTAGAGCAACCTACGAGCAGTACTTC.

This clonotype was seen many times. V usage is TRBV10-3 and J usage is TRBJ2-7; weak D call: TRBD1 (6 bases). The CDR3 is made up of 15 amino acids. Germline V gives CDR1 ENHRY, CDR2 SYGVKD. V was trimmed by 6 bases and J by 0 bases, leaving 15 bases between them. The CDR3 nucleotides read TGTGCCATCAGGCTAGGAATGGACAGCTCCTACGAGCAGTACTTC. Its protein product is CAIRLGMDSSYEQYF.

This clonotype has a count of ten or more. The chain uses TRBV6-2 or TRBV6-3 and TRBJ1-5; D perhaps matches TRBD1 (6 bases). The germline gives CDR1 MNHEY, CDR2 SVGEGT. CDR3 size: 15 residues. The ends were cut back, 6 bases at V and 6 bases at J, with 18 bases in the middle. The CDR3 region is CASSPGQFLRQPQHF. The CDR3 coding sequence is TGTGCCAGCAGCCCCGGACAGTTCCTGCGTCAGCCCCAGCATTTT.